This TCR beta chain was found in a study of regulatory T cells in long-lasting Graves disease. Time point meaning: persistent/refractory GD, antithyroid drugs over 5 years with positive TRAb. Researchers made the TCR library from RNA that was extracted from PBMCs. The V end lost 2 bases, the J end lost 0 bases, and 11 bases lay between the germline ends. This CDR3 comprises 15 residues. Per the germline V gene, CDR1 is DFQATT and CDR2 is SNEGSKA (reference sequence). The table lists this clonotype with a few counts. Arm-PCR of CDR3 regions and iRepertoire HTBI primers were the basis on which TCR beta libraries were built. TCRdb reanalysed the multiplex PCR reads using MiXCR and keeps one entry per CDR3 protein. The top ten clones hold under 55% of a sample with 700,000 or so distinct CDR3 sequences, 30% of them seen once.

Sequenced material: peripheral blood mononuclear cells (PBMCs), taken when the disease was refractory, from a patient treated with antithyroid drugs. The chain joins TRBV20-1 to TRBJ1-5, with D maybe TRBD1 (6 bases). This sequence was found in a female donor with Graves disease. The CDR3 protein is CSARLAGASNQPQHF. The CDR3 DNA is TGCAGTGCTAGATTGGCAGGGGCTAGCAATCAGCCCCAGCATTTT.